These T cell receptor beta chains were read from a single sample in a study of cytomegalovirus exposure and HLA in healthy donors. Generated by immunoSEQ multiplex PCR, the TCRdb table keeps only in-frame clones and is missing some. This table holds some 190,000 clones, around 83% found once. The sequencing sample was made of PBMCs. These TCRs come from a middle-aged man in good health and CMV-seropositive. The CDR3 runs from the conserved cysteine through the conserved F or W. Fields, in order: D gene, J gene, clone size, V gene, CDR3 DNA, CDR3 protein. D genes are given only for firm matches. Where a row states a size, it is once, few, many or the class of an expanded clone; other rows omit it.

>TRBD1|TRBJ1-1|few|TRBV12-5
TGTGCTAGTGGTTTCCCCCCGACAGGGGCCGAGAACACTGAAGCTTTCTTT
CASGFPPTGAENTEAFF
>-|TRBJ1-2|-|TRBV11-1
TGTGCCAGCAGCTTAAGACAGGCCATGGATGGCTACACCTTC
CASSLRQAMDGYTF
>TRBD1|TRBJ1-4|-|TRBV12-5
TGTGCTAGTGGCCTTGGGACAGGAAATGAAAAACTGTTTTTT
CASGLGTGNEKLFF
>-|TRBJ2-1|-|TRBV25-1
TGTGCCAGCGTTTTCGAGGGGGGGAGTGGACGTGGTGAGCAGTTCTTC
CASVFEGGSGRGEQFF
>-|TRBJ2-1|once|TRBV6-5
TGTGCCAGCAGTCCTAGTCGTCTCTATGAGCAGTTCTTC
CASSPSRLYEQFF
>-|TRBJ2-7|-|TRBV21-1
TGTGCCAGCAGCAGGAGAGCGGGATCCTACGAGCAGTACTTC
CASSRRAGSYEQYF
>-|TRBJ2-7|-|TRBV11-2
TGTGCCAGCAGCTTTACAGGGGGGGGTTACAAGCAGTACTTC
CASSFTGGGYKQYF
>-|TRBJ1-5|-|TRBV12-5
TGTGCTAGTGTCGCCTCGGGGGGCGGTCAGCCCCAGCATTTT
CASVASGGGQPQHF
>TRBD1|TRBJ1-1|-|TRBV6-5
TGTGCCAGCGCACGAAGGACAGGGATCCTCACTGAAGCTTTCTTT
CASARRTGILTEAFF
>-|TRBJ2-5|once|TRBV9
TGTGCCAGCAGCGCAGGAAGCTACTCGGAAGAGACCCAGTACTTC
CASSAGSYSEETQYF
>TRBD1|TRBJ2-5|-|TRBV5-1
TGCGCCAGCAGCTTGGGGATCGACAGGGGGGAAGAGACCCAGTACTTC
CASSLGIDRGEETQYF
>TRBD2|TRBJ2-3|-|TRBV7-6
TGTGCCAGCAGCTTGTTCACTAGCGGGAGTCCCACAGATACGCAGTATTTT
CASSLFTSGSPTDTQYF
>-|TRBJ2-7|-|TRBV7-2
TGTGCCAGCAGCTTAGCGGGGGGTAGTAACTCCTACGAGCAGTACTTC
CASSLAGGSNSYEQYF
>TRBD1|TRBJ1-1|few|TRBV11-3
TGTGCCAGCAGCCGAACAGGGGGAGCTACTGAAGCTTTCTTT
CASSRTGGATEAFF
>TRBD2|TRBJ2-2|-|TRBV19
TGTGCCAGTAGCGGACTAGCGGGAGGGCTGGGAACCGGGGAGCTGTTTTTT
CASSGLAGGLGTGELFF
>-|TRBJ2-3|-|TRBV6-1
TGTGCCAGCAGGAAAGGACTGGAAACAGATACGCAGTATTTT
CASRKGLETDTQYF
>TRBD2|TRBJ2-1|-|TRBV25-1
TGTGCCAGCAGTCACGGGGGGGCATACAATGAGCAGTTCTTC
CASSHGGAYNEQFF
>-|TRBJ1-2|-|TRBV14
TGTGCCAGCAGCCATGTCGGCTGGGGGGGCGCAGGTGGCTACACCTTC
CASSHVGWGGAGGYTF
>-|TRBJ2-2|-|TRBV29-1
TGCAGCGTTGCACAGGGTGGCACCGGGGAGCTGTTTTTT
CSVAQGGTGELFF
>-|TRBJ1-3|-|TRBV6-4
TGTGCCAGCAGTGGCCCAGATCGAAACACCATATATTTT
CASSGPDRNTIYF
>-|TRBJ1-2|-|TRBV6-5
TGTGCCAGCAGTCCCCGGTCCTATGGCTACACCTTC
CASSPRSYGYTF
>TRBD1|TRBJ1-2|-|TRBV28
TGTGCCAGCATGGGGACAGGGAGGGACTATGGCTACACCTTC
CASMGTGRDYGYTF
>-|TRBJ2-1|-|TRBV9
TGTGCCAGCGCGGTGGATGGGACACTATACAATGAGCAGTTCTTC
CASAVDGTLYNEQFF
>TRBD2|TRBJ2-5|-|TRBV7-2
TGTGCCAGCAGCTTAAGACTAGCGGGAGGCGGAGAGACCCAGTACTTC
CASSLRLAGGGETQYF
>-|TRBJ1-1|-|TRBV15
TGTGCCACCAGCAGAGACCCTACTGGGAACACTGAAGCTTTCTTT
CATSRDPTGNTEAFF
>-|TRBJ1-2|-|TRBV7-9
TGTGCCAGCAGTCGCGACGGGAGGAATGGCTACACCTTC
CASSRDGRNGYTF
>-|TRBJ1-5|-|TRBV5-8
TGTGCCAGCAGCTCGACAGTGAGTCAGCCCCAGCATTTT
CASSSTVSQPQHF
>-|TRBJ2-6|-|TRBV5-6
TGTGCCAGCAGCTTGGTGACGGGCCTAAGCTCTGGGGCCAACGGCCTGACTTTC
CASSLVTGLSSGANGLTF
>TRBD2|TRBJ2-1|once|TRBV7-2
TGTGCCAGCAGCCTGGGGGGGAGTGTAAAGCAGTTCTTC
CASSLGGSVKQFF
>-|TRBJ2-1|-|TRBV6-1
TGTGCCAGCAGTGGGACAGAGAGCTCCTACAATGAGCAGTTCTTC
CASSGTESSYNEQFF
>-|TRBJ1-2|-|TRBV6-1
TGTGCCATCTCAAAGGGGGGGCCCTATGGCTACACCTTC
CAISKGGPYGYTF
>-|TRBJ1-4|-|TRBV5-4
TGTGCCAGCAGCGCGGATCCGGGTAATGAAAAACTGTTTTTT
CASSADPGNEKLFF
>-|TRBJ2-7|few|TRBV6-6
TGTGCCAGCAGTTACTCGGCGGACTCGGGCGAGCAGTACTTC
CASSYSADSGEQYF
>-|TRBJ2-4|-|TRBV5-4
TGTGCCAGCAGCTCGGCTCAGGGAAACATTCAGTACTTC
CASSSAQGNIQYF
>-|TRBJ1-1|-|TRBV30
TGTGCCTGGAGTGAGGTGGGGCGGACCACTGAAGCTTTCTTT
CAWSEVGRTTEAFF
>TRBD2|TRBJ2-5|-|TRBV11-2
TGTGCCAGCAGCTCTCTAGCGGGAGGGCCTGAGACCCAGTACTTC
CASSSLAGGPETQYF
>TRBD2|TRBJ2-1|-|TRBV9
TGTGCCAGCAGCGTAGGGACTAGCGGTGTCCCGAACAATGAGCAGTTCTTC
CASSVGTSGVPNNEQFF
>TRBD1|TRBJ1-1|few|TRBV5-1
TGCGCCAGCAGCTTGTATATCCAGGGGGTGAACACTGAAGCTTTCTTT
CASSLYIQGVNTEAFF
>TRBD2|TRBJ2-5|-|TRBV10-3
TGTGCCATCAGCCTAGCGGGAGGGCGAGAGACCCAGTACTTC
CAISLAGGRETQYF
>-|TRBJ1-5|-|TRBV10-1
TGCGCCAGCAGTTATAGCAATCAGCCCCAGCATTTT
CASSYSNQPQHF
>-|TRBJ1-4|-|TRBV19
TGTGCCAGTAGTATTGGGGGGTCCGATGAAAAACTGTTTTTT
CASSIGGSDEKLFF
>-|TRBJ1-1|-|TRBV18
TGTGCCAGCTCACGGACGGGACTCCCGAACACTGAAGCTTTCTTT
CASSRTGLPNTEAFF
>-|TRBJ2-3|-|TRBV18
TGTGCCAGCTCGCCCGACAGGACTCCGCAAACAGATACGCAGTATTTT
CASSPDRTPQTDTQYF
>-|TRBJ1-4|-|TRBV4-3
TGCGCCAGCAGGATAAGGGGAGGGGAAAAACTGTTTTTT
CASRIRGGEKLFF
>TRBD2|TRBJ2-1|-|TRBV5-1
TGCGCCAGCAGCTTGACGCTAGCGGGAGGCCCTATGAATGAGCAGTTCTTC
CASSLTLAGGPMNEQFF
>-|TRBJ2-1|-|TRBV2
TGTGCCAGCAGGGTGTACGGTACTGAGCAGTTCTTC
CASRVYGTEQFF
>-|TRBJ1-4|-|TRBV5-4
TGTGCCAGCAGCTTGACAGTTAATGAAAAACTGTTTTTT
CASSLTVNEKLFF
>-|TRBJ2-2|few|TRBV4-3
TGCGCCAGCAGCCAAGATCTGGGGGCGCCCGGGGAGCTGTTTTTT
CASSQDLGAPGELFF
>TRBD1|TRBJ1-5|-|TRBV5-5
TGTGCCAGCAGCTTGTGGACAGGGGTTGATCAGCCCCAGCATTTT
CASSLWTGVDQPQHF
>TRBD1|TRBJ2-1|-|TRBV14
TGTGCCAGCAGCCTTGGACAGGGCCCCCTAAATGAGCAGTTCTTC
CASSLGQGPLNEQFF